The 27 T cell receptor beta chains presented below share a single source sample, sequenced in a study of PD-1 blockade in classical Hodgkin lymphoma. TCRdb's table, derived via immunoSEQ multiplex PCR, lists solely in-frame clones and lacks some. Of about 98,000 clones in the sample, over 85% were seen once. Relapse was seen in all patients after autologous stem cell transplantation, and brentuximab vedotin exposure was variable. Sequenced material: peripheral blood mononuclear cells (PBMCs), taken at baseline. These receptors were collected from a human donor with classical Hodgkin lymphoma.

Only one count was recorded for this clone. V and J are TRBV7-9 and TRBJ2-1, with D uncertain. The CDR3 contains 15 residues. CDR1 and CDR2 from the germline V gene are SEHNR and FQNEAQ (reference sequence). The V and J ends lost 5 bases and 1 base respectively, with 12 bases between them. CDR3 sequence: CASSPVRGSYNEQFF. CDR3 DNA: TGTGCCAGCAGCCCCGTTCGTGGGTCCTACAATGAGCAGTTCTTC.

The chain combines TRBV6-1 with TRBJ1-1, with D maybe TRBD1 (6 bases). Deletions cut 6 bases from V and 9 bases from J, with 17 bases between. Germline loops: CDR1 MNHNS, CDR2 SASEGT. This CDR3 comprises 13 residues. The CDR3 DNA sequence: TGTGCCAGCAGCGAGGGGGGGTCCGGGAAAGCTTTCTTT. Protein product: CASSEGGSGKAFF.

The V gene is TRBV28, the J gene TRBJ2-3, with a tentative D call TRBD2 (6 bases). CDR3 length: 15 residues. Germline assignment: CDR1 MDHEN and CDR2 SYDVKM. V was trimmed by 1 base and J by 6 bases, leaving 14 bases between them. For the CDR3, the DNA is TGTGCCAGCAGTTTATCTAGCGCAGTTAGGGATACGCAGTATTTT. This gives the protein CASSLSSAVRDTQYF.

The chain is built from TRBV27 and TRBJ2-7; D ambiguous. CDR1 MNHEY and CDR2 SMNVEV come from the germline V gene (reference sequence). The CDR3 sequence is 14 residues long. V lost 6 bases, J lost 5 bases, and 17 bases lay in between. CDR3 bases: TGTGCCAGCAGCCACCTCCCCCTTCTCCACGAGCAGTACTTC. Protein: CASSHLPLLHEQYF.

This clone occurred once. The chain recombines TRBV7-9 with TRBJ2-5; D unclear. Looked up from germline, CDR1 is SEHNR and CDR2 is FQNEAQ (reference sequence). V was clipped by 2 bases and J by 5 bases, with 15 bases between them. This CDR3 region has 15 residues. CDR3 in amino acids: CASSLRASLLETQYF. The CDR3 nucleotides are TGTGCCAGCAGCTTACGGGCATCCCTTCTCGAGACCCAGTACTTC.

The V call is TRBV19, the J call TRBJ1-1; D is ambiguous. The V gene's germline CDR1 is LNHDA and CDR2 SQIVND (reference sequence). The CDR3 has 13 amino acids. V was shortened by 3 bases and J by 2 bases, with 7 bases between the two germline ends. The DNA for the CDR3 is TGTGCCAGTAGTATCGCAGTAAACACTGAAGCTTTCTTT. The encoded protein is CASSIAVNTEAFF.

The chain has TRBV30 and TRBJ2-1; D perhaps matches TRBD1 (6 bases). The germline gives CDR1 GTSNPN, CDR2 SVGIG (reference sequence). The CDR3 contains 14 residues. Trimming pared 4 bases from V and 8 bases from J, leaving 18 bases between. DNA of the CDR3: TGTGCCTGGAAAAGGTTACAGGGATATGATGAGCAGTTCTTC. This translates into CAWKRLQGYDEQFF. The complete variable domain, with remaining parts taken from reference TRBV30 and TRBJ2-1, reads SQTIHQWPATLVQPVGSPLSLECTVEGTSNPNLYWYRQAAGRGLQLLFYSVGIGQISSEVPQNLSASRPQDRQFILSSKKLLLSDSGFYLCAWKRLQGYDEQFFGPGTRLTVL.

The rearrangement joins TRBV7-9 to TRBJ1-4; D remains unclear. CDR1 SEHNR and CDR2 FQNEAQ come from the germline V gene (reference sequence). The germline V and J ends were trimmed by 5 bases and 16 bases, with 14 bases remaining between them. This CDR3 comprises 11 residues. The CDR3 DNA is TGTGCCAGCAGCCCTGACCCTTTCCCGTTTTTT. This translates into CASSPDPFPFF.

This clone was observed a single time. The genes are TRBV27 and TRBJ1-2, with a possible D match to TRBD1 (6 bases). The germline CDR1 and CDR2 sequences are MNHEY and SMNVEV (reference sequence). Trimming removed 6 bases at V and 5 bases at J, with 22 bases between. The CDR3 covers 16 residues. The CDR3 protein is CASSSSPRGEGYGYTF. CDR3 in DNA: TGTGCCAGCAGCTCGAGTCCCAGGGGCGAGGGATATGGCTACACCTTC.

CDR3 loop: CASSGTWAGANVLTF. The CDR3 DNA reads as TGTGCCAGCAGTGGTACATGGGCGGGGGCCAACGTCCTGACTTTC. The V call is TRBV25-1, the J call TRBJ2-6, with unresolved D. The CDR3 spans 15 residues. Looked up from germline, CDR1 is MGHDK and CDR2 is SYGVNS. With 4 bases removed from V and 4 bases from J, the gap between germline ends came to 11 bases.

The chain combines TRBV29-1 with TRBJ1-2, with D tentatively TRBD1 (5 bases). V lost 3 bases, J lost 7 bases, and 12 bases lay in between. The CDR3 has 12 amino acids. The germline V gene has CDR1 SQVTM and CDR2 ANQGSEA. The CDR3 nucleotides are TGCAGCGTTGATTCAGGGCCCAGTGGCTACACCTTC. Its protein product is CSVDSGPSGYTF.

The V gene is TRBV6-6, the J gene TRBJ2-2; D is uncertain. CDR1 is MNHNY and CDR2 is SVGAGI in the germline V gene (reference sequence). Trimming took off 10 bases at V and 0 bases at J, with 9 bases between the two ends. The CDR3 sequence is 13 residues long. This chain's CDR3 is CAISGANTGELFF. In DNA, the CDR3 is TGTGCCATTAGTGGGGCGAACACCGGGGAGCTGTTTTTT.

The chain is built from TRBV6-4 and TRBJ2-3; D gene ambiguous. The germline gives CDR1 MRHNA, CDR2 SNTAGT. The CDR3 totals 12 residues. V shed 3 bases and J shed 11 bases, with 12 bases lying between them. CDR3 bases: TGTGCCAGCAGTGATTCCGGCTCGCAGCAGTATTTT. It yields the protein CASSDSGSQQYF.

The CDR3 reads CASSEAPRGSQYF. The DNA of the CDR3 is TGTGCCAGCAGTGAAGCGCCCAGGGGAAGCCAGTACTTC. The chain is built from TRBV2 and TRBJ2-5, with a possible D match to TRBD1 (6 bases). The CDR3 is made up of 13 amino acids. The germline V and J ends were trimmed by 0 bases and 10 bases, with 12 bases remaining between them. Germline CDR1 is SNHLY and CDR2 is FYNNEI.

Here the CDR3 reads CAWNRGPYGYTF. The DNA of the CDR3 is TGTGCCTGGAATAGGGGGCCGTATGGCTACACCTTC. The J gene is TRBJ1-2, the V gene TRBV30, with 7 bases lining up with TRBD1. Germline trimming cut 4 bases from V and 5 bases from J; bases unmatched to any gene: 4. There are 12 residues in the CDR3. The germline V gene has CDR1 GTSNPN and CDR2 SVGIG (reference sequence).

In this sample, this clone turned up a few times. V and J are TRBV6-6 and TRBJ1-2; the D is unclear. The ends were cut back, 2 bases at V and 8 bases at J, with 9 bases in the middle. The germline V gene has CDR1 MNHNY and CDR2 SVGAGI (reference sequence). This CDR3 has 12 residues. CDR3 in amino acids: CASSYLAGGYTF. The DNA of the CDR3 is TGTGCCAGCAGTTACCTAGCGGGCGGCTACACCTTC.

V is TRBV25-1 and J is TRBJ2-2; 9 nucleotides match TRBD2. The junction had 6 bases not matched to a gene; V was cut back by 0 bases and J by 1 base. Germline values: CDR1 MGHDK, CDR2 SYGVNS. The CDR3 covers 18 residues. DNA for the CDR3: TGTGCCAGCAGTGAATATATTCGGCGGGAGGGGAACACCGGGGAGCTGTTTTTT. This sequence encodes CASSEYIRREGNTGELFF.

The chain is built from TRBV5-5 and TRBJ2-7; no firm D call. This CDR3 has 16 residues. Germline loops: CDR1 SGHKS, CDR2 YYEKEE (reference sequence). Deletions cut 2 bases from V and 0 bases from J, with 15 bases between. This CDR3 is CASSFLDGFPSYEQYF. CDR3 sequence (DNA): TGTGCCAGCAGCTTTCTAGACGGATTCCCCTCCTACGAGCAGTACTTC.

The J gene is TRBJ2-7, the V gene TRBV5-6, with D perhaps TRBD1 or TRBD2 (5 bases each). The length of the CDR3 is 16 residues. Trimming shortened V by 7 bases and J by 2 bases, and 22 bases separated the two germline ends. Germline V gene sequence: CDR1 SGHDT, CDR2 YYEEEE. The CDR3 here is CASFGSGTRVTYEQYF. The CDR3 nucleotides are TGTGCCAGCTTCGGATCCGGGACCCGCGTCACCTACGAGCAGTACTTC.

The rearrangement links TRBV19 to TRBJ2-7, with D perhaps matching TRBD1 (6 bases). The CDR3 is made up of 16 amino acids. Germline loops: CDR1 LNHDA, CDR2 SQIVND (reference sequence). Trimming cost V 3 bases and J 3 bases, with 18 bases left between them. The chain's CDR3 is CASSIGTNPARYEQYF. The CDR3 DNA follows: TGTGCCAGTAGTATTGGGACAAACCCTGCACGCTACGAGCAGTACTTC.

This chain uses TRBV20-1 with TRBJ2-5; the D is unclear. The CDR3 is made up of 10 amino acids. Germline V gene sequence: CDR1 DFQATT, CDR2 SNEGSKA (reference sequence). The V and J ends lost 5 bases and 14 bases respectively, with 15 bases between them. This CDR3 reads CSAGRAMGYF. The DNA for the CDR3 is TGCAGTGCTGGACGGGCCATGGGATACTTC.

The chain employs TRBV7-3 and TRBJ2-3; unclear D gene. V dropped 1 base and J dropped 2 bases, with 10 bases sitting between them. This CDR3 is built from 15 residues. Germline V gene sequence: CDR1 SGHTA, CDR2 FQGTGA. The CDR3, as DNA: TGTGCCAGCAGCTTAAAGTTAGGTTTCACAGATACGCAGTATTTT. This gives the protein CASSLKLGFTDTQYF.

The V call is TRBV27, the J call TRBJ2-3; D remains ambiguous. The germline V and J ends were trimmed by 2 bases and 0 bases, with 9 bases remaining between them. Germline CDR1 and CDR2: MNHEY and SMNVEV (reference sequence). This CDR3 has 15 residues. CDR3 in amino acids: CASSLGVSSTDTQYF. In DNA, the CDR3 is TGTGCCAGCAGTTTAGGGGTCTCTAGCACAGATACGCAGTATTTT.

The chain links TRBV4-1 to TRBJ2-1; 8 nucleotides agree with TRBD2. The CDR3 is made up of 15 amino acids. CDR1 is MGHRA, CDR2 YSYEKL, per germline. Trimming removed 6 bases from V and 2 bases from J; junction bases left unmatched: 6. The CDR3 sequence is CASRPMGLAYNEQFF. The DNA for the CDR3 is TGCGCCAGCAGACCAATGGGACTAGCCTACAATGAGCAGTTCTTC.

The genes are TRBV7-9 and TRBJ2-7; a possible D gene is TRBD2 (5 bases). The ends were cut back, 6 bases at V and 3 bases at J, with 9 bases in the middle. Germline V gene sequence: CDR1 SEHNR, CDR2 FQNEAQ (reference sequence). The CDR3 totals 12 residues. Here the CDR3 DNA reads TGTGCCAGCAGAAGCGGTCTCTACGAGCAGTACTTC. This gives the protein CASRSGLYEQYF.

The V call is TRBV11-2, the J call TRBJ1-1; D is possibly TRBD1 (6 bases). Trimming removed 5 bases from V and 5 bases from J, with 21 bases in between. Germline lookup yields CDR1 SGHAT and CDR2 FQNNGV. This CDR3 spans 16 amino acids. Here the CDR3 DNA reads TGTGCCAGCAGCCTTGGGGGGGCAAAGAGGAGGACTGAAGCTTTCTTT. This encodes CASSLGGAKRRTEAFF.

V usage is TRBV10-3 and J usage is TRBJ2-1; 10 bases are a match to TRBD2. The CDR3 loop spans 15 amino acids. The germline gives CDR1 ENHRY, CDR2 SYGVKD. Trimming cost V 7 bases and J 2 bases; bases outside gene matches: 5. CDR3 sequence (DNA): TGTGCCATCACTATGACTAGCGGGCCCTACAATGAGCAGTTCTTC. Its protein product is CAITMTSGPYNEQFF.